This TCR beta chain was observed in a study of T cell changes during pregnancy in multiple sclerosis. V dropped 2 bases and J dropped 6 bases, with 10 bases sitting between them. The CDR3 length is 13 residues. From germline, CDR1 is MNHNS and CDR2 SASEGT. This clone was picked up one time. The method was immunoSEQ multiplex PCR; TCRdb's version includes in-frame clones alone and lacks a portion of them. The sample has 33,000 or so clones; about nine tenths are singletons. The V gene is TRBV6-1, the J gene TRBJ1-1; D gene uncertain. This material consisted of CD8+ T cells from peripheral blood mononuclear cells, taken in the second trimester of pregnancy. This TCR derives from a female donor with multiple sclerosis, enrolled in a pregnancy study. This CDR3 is CASSETEAPEAFF. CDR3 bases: TGTGCCAGCAGTGAAACGGAGGCCCCTGAAGCTTTCTTT.